These 30 T cell receptor beta chains originate from one sample sequenced in a study of Graves' ophthalmopathy and Graves' hyperthyroidism. Amplifying from RNA transcripts, the study obtained TCR beta CDR3 regions. After a first-round RT-PCR with HTBI primers, a second-round multiplex PCR was run. A single record per CDR3 protein comes from TCRdb applying MiXCR to the multiplex PCR reads. There are roughly 600,000 distinct CDR3 sequences in the sample; about 35% occur only once, and 3.5% to 4.5% lies in the top ten. Sequencing input: peripheral blood or thyroid tissue (not recorded which). These receptors originate from an adult man with Graves' hyperthyroidism.

At least ten counts were recorded for this clonotype. The chain employs TRBV7-9 and TRBJ1-2; TRBD1 might be the D (5 bases). Germline-derived CDR1 and CDR2 are SEHNR and FQNEAQ (reference sequence). This CDR3 is 14 amino acids long. V was shortened by 5 bases and J by 2 bases, with 12 bases between the two germline ends. The CDR3 bases are TGTGCCAGCAGCCGCCGGGACCAAAACTATGGCTACACCTTC. It yields the protein CASSRRDQNYGYTF.

This clonotype was seen repeatedly, ten times or more. V is TRBV10-3 and J is TRBJ1-1; D not resolved. V shed 0 bases and J shed 6 bases, with 14 bases lying between them. The CDR3 consists of 15 residues. Germline V gene lookup returns CDR1 ENHRY and CDR2 SYGVKD. CDR3 protein: CAISESVRQLSEAFF. CDR3 sequence (DNA): TGTGCCATCAGTGAGTCCGTTCGACAACTTTCTGAAGCTTTCTTT.

As for this clonotype: The conserved closing phenylalanine or tryptophan is absent in this CDR3, likely reflecting a read error. V gene TRBV25-1 combines with J gene TRBJ2-7, with a possible D match to TRBD2 (5 bases). Looked up from germline, CDR1 is MGHDK and CDR2 is SYGVNS. Trimming left V 5 bases short and J 4 bases short, with 9 bases between. The CDR3 sequence is 12 residues long. This chain's CDR3 is CASSPRGYEQYS. DNA for the CDR3: TGTGCCAGCAGTCCACGGGGATACGAGCAGTACTCC.

With respect to this clonotype: One end of the junction fails to match germline, which may point to a read error. J is TRBJ1-5 and V is TRBV7-9; no firm D call. Germline V gene lookup returns CDR1 SEHNR and CDR2 FQNEAQ (reference sequence). The CDR3 contains 15 residues. The DNA for the CDR3 is TGCGCCAGCAGCCGAGAGGATGGTTCGGATCAGCCCCAGCATTTT. Translated, it gives CASSREDGSDQPQHF.

This clonotype was counted many times. The gene calls are TRBV10-2 and TRBJ1-3; D possibly corresponds to TRBD1 (6 bases). CDR1 and CDR2 (germline): WSHSY, SAAADI. Trimming removed 5 bases at V and 2 bases at J, with 16 bases between. The CDR3 extends over 16 amino acids. CDR3 nucleotide sequence: TGCGCCAGCAGTCCCTACAGGGTGAGCGCTGGAAACACCATATATTTT. Translated: CASSPYRVSAGNTIYF.

This sequence joins TRBV7-9 and TRBJ2-5; possible D gene TRBD2, 6 bases. V was clipped by 2 bases and J by 5 bases, with 18 bases between them. This CDR3 has 16 amino acids. Germline V gene data show CDR1 as SEHNR and CDR2 as FQNEAQ (reference sequence). Here the CDR3 reads CASSLRVGGVWETQYF. CDR3 in DNA: TGTGCCAGCAGCTTACGAGTCGGGGGAGTTTGGGAGACCCAGTACTTC.

This clonotype was found many times. The chain is built from TRBV7-3 and TRBJ1-6; D gene ambiguous. The CDR3 runs 14 residues. V lost 5 bases and J 8 bases, leaving 13 bases between the germline ends. The germline CDR1 and CDR2 sequences are SGHTA and FQGTGA. CDR3 protein: CASSPHGADSPLHF. In nucleotides, the CDR3 is TGTGCCAGCAGCCCTCACGGAGCCGATTCACCCCTCCACTTT. Filled out from reference TRBV7-3 and TRBJ1-6, the complete variable domain reads GAGVSQTPSNKVTEKGKYVELRCDPISGHTALYWYRQSLGQGPEFLIYFQGTGAADDSGLPNDRFFAVRPEGSVSTLKIQRTERGDSAVYLCASSPHGADSPLHFGNGTRLTVT.

This chain joins TRBV11-2 and TRBJ2-7; 10 bases are a match to TRBD2. Looked up from germline, CDR1 is SGHAT and CDR2 is FQNNGV. The length of the CDR3 is 15 residues. The V gene end was trimmed by 4 bases and the J gene end by 5 bases; junction bases not matched to a gene: 8. DNA of the CDR3: TGTGCCAGCAGCTCCGGACTAGCGGAGACCCACGAGCAGTACTTC. It specifies CASSSGLAETHEQYF. Based on the CDR3 plus reference TRBV11-2 and TRBJ2-7, the full variable domain is EAGVAQSPRYKIIEKRQSVAFWCNPISGHATLYWYQQILGQGPKLLIQFQNNGVVDDSQLPKDRFSAERLKGVDSTLKIQPAKLEDSAVYLCASSSGLAETHEQYFGPGTRLTVT.

The chain employs TRBV25-1 and TRBJ1-4, with TRBD1 matching over 8 bases. Per germline, CDR1 MGHDK and CDR2 SYGVNS. J was trimmed by 8 bases and V by 4 bases; bases with no gene match: 9. The CDR3 extends over 15 amino acids. The CDR3 DNA follows: TGTGCCAGCAGTGCTATGGGACAGGTCAACGAAAAACTGTTTTTT. Its translation: CASSAMGQVNEKLFF.

In its sample, this clonotype was seen once. The chain uses TRBV19 and TRBJ2-6; D possibly corresponds to TRBD2 (5 bases). The CDR3 extends over 15 amino acids. V was pared by 5 bases and J by 1 base, with 9 bases between. The germline V gene has CDR1 LNHDA and CDR2 SQIVND (reference sequence). The CDR3 protein is CASSPRGSGANVLTF. The CDR3 nucleotides read TGTGCCAGTAGTCCTCGGGGATCTGGGGCCAACGTCCTGACTTTC. The whole variable domain, remainder taken from reference TRBV19 and TRBJ2-6, is DGGITQSPKYLFRKEGQNVTLSCEQNLNHDAMYWYRQDPGQGLRLIYYSQIVNDFQKGDIAEGYSVSREKKESFPLTVTSAQKNPTAFYLCASSPRGSGANVLTFGAGSRLTVL.

The sample holds many counts of this clonotype. V gene TRBV6-4 combines with J gene TRBJ1-4; D possibly corresponds to TRBD1 (5 bases). This CDR3 contains 16 residues. The ends were cut back, 0 bases at V and 2 bases at J, with 10 bases in the middle. Per germline, CDR1 MRHNA and CDR2 SNTAGT. DNA of the CDR3: TGTGCCAGCAGTGACTCAAGGGGTTCCACTAATGAAAAACTGTTTTTT. The encoded protein is CASSDSRGSTNEKLFF.

The sample holds many counts of this clonotype. The chain is built from TRBV12-3 or TRBV12-4 and TRBJ2-2; TRBD2 is a possible D gene (5 bases). V was cut by 5 bases and J by 2 bases, with 9 bases left in between. The CDR3 runs to 14 residues. The CDR3 region has the DNA TGTGCCAGCAGTCCCGGACTTAACACCGGGGAGCTGTTTTTT. As protein: CASSPGLNTGELFF.

The sample holds many counts of this clonotype. The V and J genes are TRBV7-2 and TRBJ2-6, with 8 bases fitting TRBD1. Germline V gene lookup returns CDR1 SGHTA and CDR2 FQGNSA. This CDR3 spans 19 amino acids. V dropped 5 bases and J dropped 0; count of bases not matched to a gene: 12. This chain's CDR3 is CASSVWPGTGSSGANVLTF. Here the CDR3 DNA reads TGTGCCAGCAGCGTATGGCCCGGGACAGGTTCCTCTGGGGCCAACGTCCTGACTTTC.

This clonotype was seen more than once but under ten times. This chain uses TRBV7-3 with TRBJ2-6, with a weak D call TRBD2 (5 bases). In germline, CDR1 is SGHTA, CDR2 FQGTGA. The CDR3 totals 14 residues. The ends were cut back, 3 bases at V and 4 bases at J, with 7 bases in the middle. The CDR3, as DNA: TGTGCCAGCAGCTTTGAGGGAGGGGCCAACGTCCTGACTTTC. This codes for CASSFEGGANVLTF.

This clonotype showed up many times. This sequence joins TRBV29-1 and TRBJ2-7; the match to TRBD1 covers 7 bases. Germline trimming cut 8 bases from V and 3 bases from J; bases unmatched to any gene: 7. Germline CDR1 reads SQVTM; CDR2 reads ANQGSEA. The CDR3 extends over 12 amino acids. The CDR3 region is CSIPGQFYEQYF. DNA for the CDR3: TGCAGCATACCGGGACAGTTCTACGAGCAGTACTTC.

The sample holds one count of this clonotype. The V call is TRBV18, the J call TRBJ1-4; D remains ambiguous. This CDR3 is 13 amino acids long. Trimming removed 2 bases from V and 5 bases from J, with 6 bases in between. Germline lookup yields CDR1 KGHSH and CDR2 LQKENI. The CDR3 region has the DNA TGTGCCAGCTCACCAGTCCTAAATGAAAAACTGTTTTTT. It is translated as CASSPVLNEKLFF.

Notes on this clonotype: A much more abundant neighbour one base away suggests this may be a read error. This chain joins TRBV11-2 and TRBJ2-7; perhaps TRBD1 as D (6 bases). The CDR3 runs to 14 residues. CDR1 and CDR2 from the germline V gene are SGHAT and FQNNGV. CDR3 DNA sequence: TGTGCCCGCAGCTTAGATTTGTTACAAGGGGGGCAGTACTTC. Its translation: CARSLDLLQGGQYF.

This chain links TRBV24-1 with TRBJ2-1, with D perhaps assigned TRBD1 or TRBD2 (5 bases each). The V end was cut by 3 bases, the J end by 0 bases, with 11 bases between. Germline loops: CDR1 KGHDR, CDR2 SFDVKD. This CDR3 is built from 16 residues. The CDR3 sequence: CATSDTLGASYNEQFF. CDR3 bases: TGTGCCACCAGTGATACACTCGGGGCCTCCTACAATGAGCAGTTCTTC.

This clonotype was counted ten times or more. The rearrangement joins TRBV20-1 to TRBJ2-2, with D tentatively TRBD2 (6 bases). Germline assignment: CDR1 DFQATT and CDR2 SNEGSKA (reference sequence). The CDR3 has 13 residues. Trimming removed 5 bases from V and 4 bases from J, with 11 bases in between. The CDR3 reads CSAQSGFTGELFF. CDR3 DNA: TGCAGTGCTCAGAGCGGGTTCACCGGGGAGCTGTTTTTT.

The chain uses TRBV7-8 and TRBJ2-1; 8 bases agree with TRBD1. Per the germline V gene, CDR1 is SGHVS and CDR2 is FQNEAQ. V dropped 4 bases and J dropped 3; count of bases not matched to a gene: 5. The CDR3 is 15 residues long. The CDR3 region has the DNA TGTGCCAGCAGCTCAGACAGGGGCTACTACAATGAGCAGTTCTTC. Translating it yields CASSSDRGYYNEQFF.

The chain joins TRBV10-3 to TRBJ2-7; either TRBD1 or TRBD2 may fit D (5 bases each). The end of the DNA fits TRBJ2-1 better, so the J call may be wrong. Germline-derived CDR1 and CDR2 are ENHRY and SYGVKD. The CDR3 has 13 residues. The CDR3 loop reads CAISESGGEEQFF. The CDR3 DNA sequence: TGTGCCATCAGTGAGTCTGGGGGTGAAGAGCAGTTCTTC.

This clonotype has at least ten counts. The CDR3 nucleotides read TGTGCCAGCAGTCAACAGACAGGGAGGCCCCTCCACTTT. Its protein product is CASSQQTGRPLHF. The V call is TRBV6-5, the J call TRBJ1-6; 7 bases are shared with TRBD1. J was trimmed by 13 bases and V by 5 bases; bases with no gene match: 8. Per the germline V gene, CDR1 is MNHEY and CDR2 is SVGAGI. CDR3 length: 13 residues.

The gene calls are TRBV29-1 and TRBJ2-7; D ambiguous. Germline V CDR1 and CDR2: SQVTM, ANQGSEA. Trimming removed 4 bases from V and 2 bases from J, with 9 bases in between. This CDR3 is 12 amino acids long. The CDR3 nucleotides are TGCAGCGTTGGCGAGTGGGCCTACGAGCAGTACTTC. It specifies CSVGEWAYEQYF.

The sample holds many counts of this clonotype. The chain uses TRBV10-3 and TRBJ2-7, with D perhaps matching TRBD1 (6 bases). Germline-derived CDR1 and CDR2 are ENHRY and SYGVKD. The CDR3 totals 16 residues. V was cut by 0 bases and J by 2 bases, with 14 bases left in between. The CDR3 sequence is CAISESSAGDTYEQYF. The CDR3 DNA reads as TGTGCCATCAGTGAGTCTTCCGCAGGGGACACCTACGAGCAGTACTTC.

This clonotype came up many times. A read error may be the cause here, since a much bigger clone is one base away. The J gene is TRBJ1-6, the V gene TRBV12-3 or TRBV12-4; D is perhaps TRBD1 (5 bases). Trimming took off 6 bases at V and 9 bases at J, with 9 bases between the two ends. This CDR3 region has 12 residues. The CDR3: CASSPGSSPLHF. Written as DNA, the CDR3 is TGTGCCAGCAGCCCAGGGAGTTCACCCCTCCACTTT.

J is TRBJ1-2 and V is TRBV27, with D perhaps TRBD1 (5 bases). Looked up from germline, CDR1 is MNHEY and CDR2 is SMNVEV (reference sequence). The CDR3 is made up of 14 amino acids. Between the trimmed V and J ends, which lost 4 bases and 7 bases, there was a span of 16 bases. CDR3 residues: CASSSQGTMAGYTF. The CDR3 DNA sequence: TGTGCCAGCAGTTCCCAGGGAACTATGGCTGGCTACACCTTC.

This clonotype was observed once. The genes are TRBV25-1 and TRBJ2-1; 9 bases are shared with TRBD1. The CDR3 loop spans 15 amino acids. Germline CDR1 is MGHDK and CDR2 is SYGVNS. V trimming: 6 bases; J trimming: 7 bases; junction bases outside the gene matches: 10. The CDR3 reads CASSLQGAPGNEQFF. For the CDR3, the DNA is TGTGCCAGCAGCCTACAGGGGGCGCCGGGAAATGAGCAGTTCTTC.

As concerns this clonotype: Given a much more abundant clone one base away, this may be a read error. No DNA is shown, since the ends of the CDR3 on it are uncertain; the CDR3 is the one TCRdb lists. This chain joins TRBV5-1 and TRBJ1-3. Germline CDR1 and CDR2: SGHRS and YFSETQ. Ends included, the CDR3 has 14 residues. CDR3: CASRLWGPGNTTYF.

A word on this clonotype: A read error is possible here, since a much larger clone lies one base away. The chain combines TRBV6-4 with TRBJ1-6, with 9 bases identical to TRBD1. Trimming removed 3 bases from V and 9 bases from J; junction bases left unmatched: 6. The CDR3 extends over 15 amino acids. Germline loops: CDR1 MRHNA, CDR2 SNTAGT. DNA for the CDR3: TGTGCCAGCAGTGAGGGTGGACAGGGGAGTTCACCCCTCCACTTT. Its protein is CASSEGGQGSSPLHF.

To note about this clonotype: This could be a read error, since a much larger clone is one nucleotide away. The chain uses TRBV6-5 and TRBJ1-6, with D possibly being TRBD1 (6 bases). The germline gives CDR1 MNHEY, CDR2 SVGAGI. Trimming cost V 11 bases and J 10 bases, with 21 bases left between them. The CDR3 contains 14 residues. CDR3 DNA sequence: TGTGCCGGTTGTACCGGGACAAGGGAGTCACCCCTCCACTTT. Translating gives CAGCTGTRESPLHF.